A selection of T cell receptor beta chains follows, all from one sample in a study of T cells expressing NK-cell markers. One entry per CDR3 protein, without DNA, is what TCRdb gives after re-calling the 5' RACE reads. This sample contains some 140,000 distinct CDR3 sequences. The specimen sequenced was blood T cells: a sorted CD56 or NKG2C T cell subset, CD4+ or CD8+ T cells, or bulk PBMC T cells (not recorded which). The origin of the receptors is a woman in her forties or fifties in good health. Both conserved end residues are part of each CDR3.

TRBV7-8	TRBJ2-3	CASSYAPGLAGGTDTQYF
TRBV2	TRBJ2-3	CASRWGAAVTDTQYF
TRBV5-1	TRBJ2-4	CASSLEGPIVAKNIQYF
TRBV20-1	TRBJ2-3	CSARPYLNPSSTSLPTDTQYF
TRBV27	TRBJ1-1	CASSFNGGGTEAFF
TRBV5-1	TRBJ2-1	CASSRPRVAGDYNEQFF
TRBV5-5	TRBJ2-2	CASRLWIREWNTGELFF
TRBV29-1	TRBJ2-3	CSVESIPYTQYF
TRBV25-1	TRBJ2-3	CASSDMSDTQYF
TRBV7-9	TRBJ2-3	CASSLQRRTDTQYF
TRBV2	TRBJ1-4	CASSDTRQGREKLFF
TRBV9	TRBJ1-3	CASRGSSGNTIYF
TRBV10-3	TRBJ2-7	CASGQGYEQYF
TRBV5-1	TRBJ2-7	CASSLDGTYEQYF
TRBV12-5	TRBJ2-3	CASGPPGLGAGADTQYF
TRBV24-1	TRBJ1-5	CATGEEGNQPQHF